The clone carrying this T cell receptor beta chain was counted between two and nine times. As yet, its antigen is unknown. This sample stems from a study of T cell repertoires in cytomegalovirus infection. Study overall: It can be stated that public TCR beta signatures indicated CMV infection as well as a matching HLA type.

The CDR3 loop spans 17 amino acids. Germline-derived CDR1 and CDR2 are LNHNV and YYDKDF (reference sequence). The germline V and J ends were trimmed by 5 bases and 0 bases, with 18 bases remaining between them. Whole-study findings and limits: CMV-specific TCR beta clonotypes restricted by HLA-C dominated the ex vivo response. Carriers of CMV and the relevant HLA type were discriminated by public TCR beta frequency.

TCRdb reanalysed the reads using MiXCR and keeps one entry per CDR3 protein. The sample shows hundreds of thousands of distinct CDR3 sequences, about 33% of them seen only once. Sequencing input: PBMCs. The receptor was derived from a human donor in good health (CMV status not recorded). Some clones in this sample may be carry-over from other donors' samples. The rearrangement uses TRBV15 and TRBJ2-3; maybe TRBD2 (6 bases). CDR3 nucleotides: TGTGCCACCAGCGACGGTGCTCCCGGGACTAGCACAGATACGCAGTATTTT. Its translation is CATSDGAPGTSTDTQYF.